This T cell receptor beta chain was retrieved from a study of blood T cell repertoires in COVID-19. The wider study: Samples of COVID-19 (acute and convalescent) were obtained from the United States, Italy and Spain. T cells, B-cell-depleted T cells, or PBMCs provided the cDNA or gDNA that served as material.

The germline V gene encodes CDR1 MNHEY and CDR2 SMNVEV (reference sequence). The length of the CDR3 is 15 residues. J was trimmed by 0 bases and V by 6 bases; bases with no gene match: 7. Original methodology: Estimation of nucleated cell counts was performed using reference gene primer amplification. Assay: immunoSEQ multiplex PCR; the TCRdb copy retains only in-frame clones and omits some. That table gives V, J and clone size, and the DNA gave D and trimming. The data contain roughly 25,000 clones, 80% to 90% of them seen just once; the ten biggest clones take up roughly a tenth. This TCR was recovered from a man between 65 and 85 years old with acute or convalescent COVID-19. The genes are TRBV27 and TRBJ1-1, with 7 bases identical to TRBD1. The sample consisted of peripheral blood. The DNA of the CDR3 is TGTGCCAGCAGGGTCCGGGGACAGTTGAACACTGAAGCTTTCTTT. Translating it yields CASRVRGQLNTEAFF.